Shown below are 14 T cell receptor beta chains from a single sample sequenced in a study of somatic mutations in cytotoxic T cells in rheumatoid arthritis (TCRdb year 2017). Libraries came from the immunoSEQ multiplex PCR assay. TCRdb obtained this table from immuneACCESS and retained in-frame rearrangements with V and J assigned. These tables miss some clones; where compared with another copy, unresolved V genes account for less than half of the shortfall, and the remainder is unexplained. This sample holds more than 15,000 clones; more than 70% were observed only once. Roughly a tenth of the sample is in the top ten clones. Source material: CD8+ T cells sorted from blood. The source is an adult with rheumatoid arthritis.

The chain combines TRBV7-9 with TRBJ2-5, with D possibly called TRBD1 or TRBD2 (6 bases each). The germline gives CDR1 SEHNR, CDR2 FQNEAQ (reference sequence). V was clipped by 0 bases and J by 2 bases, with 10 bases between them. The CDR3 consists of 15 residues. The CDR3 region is CASSLARGPQETQYF. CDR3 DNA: TGTGCCAGCAGCTTAGCACGGGGGCCGCAAGAGACCCAGTACTTC.

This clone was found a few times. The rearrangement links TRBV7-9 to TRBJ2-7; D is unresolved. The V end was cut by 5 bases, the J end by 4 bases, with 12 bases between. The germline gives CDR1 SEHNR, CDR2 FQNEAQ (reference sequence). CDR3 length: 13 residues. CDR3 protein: CASSVSLQYEQYF. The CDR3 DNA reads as TGTGCCAGCAGCGTGAGCTTACAGTACGAGCAGTACTTC.

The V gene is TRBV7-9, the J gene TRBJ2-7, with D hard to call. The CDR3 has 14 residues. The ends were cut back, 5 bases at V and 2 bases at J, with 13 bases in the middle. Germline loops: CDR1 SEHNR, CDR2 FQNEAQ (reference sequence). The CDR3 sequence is CASSSTAAAYEQYF. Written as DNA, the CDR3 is TGTGCCAGCAGCAGTACGGCAGCCGCCTACGAGCAGTACTTC.

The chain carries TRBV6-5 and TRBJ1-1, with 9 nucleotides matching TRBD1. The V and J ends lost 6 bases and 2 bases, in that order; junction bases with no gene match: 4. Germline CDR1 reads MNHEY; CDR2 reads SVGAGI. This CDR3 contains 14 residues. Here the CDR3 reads CASRWGQGNTEAFF. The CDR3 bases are TGTGCCAGCAGATGGGGACAGGGTAACACTGAAGCTTTCTTT.

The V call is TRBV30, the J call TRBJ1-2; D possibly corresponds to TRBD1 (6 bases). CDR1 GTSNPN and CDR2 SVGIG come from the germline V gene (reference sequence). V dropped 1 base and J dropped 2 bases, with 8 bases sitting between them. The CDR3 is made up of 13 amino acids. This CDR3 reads CAWSGQGNYGYTF. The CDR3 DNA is TGTGCCTGGAGTGGTCAGGGGAACTATGGCTACACCTTC.

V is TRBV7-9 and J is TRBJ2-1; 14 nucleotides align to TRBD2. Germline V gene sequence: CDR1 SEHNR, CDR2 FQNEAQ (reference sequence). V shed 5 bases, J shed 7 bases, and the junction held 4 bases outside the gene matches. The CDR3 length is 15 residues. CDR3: CASSMGLAGVNEQFF. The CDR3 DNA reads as TGTGCCAGCAGCATGGGACTAGCGGGGGTAAATGAGCAGTTCTTC.

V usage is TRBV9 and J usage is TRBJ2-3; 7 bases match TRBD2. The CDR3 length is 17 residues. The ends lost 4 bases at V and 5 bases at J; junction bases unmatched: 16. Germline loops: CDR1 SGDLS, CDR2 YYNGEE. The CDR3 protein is CASSNPGSGTIIDTQYF. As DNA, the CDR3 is TGTGCCAGCAGCAACCCGGGATCCGGGACTATTATAGATACGCAGTATTTT.

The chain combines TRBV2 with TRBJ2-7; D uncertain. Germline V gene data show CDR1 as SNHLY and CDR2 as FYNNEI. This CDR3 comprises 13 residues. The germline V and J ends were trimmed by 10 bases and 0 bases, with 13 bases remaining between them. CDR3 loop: CATTRPLSYEQYF. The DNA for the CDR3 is TGTGCCACAACTCGCCCCCTCTCCTACGAGCAGTACTTC.

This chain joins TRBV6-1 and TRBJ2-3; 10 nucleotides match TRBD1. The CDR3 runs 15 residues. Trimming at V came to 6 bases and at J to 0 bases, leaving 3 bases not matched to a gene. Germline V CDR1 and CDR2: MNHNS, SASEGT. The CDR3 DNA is TGTGCCAGCAGAGAGGGACAGGGGAGCACAGATACGCAGTATTTT. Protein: CASREGQGSTDTQYF.

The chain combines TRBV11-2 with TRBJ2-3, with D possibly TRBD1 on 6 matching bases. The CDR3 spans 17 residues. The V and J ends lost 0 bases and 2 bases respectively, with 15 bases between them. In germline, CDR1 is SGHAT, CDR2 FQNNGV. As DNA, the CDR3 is TGTGCCAGCAGCTTAGATACCCTTGGACAGCACACAGATACGCAGTATTTT. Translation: CASSLDTLGQHTDTQYF.

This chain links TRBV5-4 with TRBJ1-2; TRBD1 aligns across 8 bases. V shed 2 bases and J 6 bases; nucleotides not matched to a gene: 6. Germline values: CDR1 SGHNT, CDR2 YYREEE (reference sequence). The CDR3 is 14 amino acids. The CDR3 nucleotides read TGTGCCAGCAGCTTCCGAGGACAGGGTAATGGCTACACCTTC. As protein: CASSFRGQGNGYTF. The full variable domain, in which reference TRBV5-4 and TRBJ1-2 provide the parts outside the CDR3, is ETGVTQSPTHLIKTRGQQVTLRCSSQSGHNTVSWYQQALGQGPQFIFQYYREEENGRGNFPPRFSGLQFPNYSSELNVNALELDDSALYLCASSFRGQGNGYTFGSGTRLTVV.

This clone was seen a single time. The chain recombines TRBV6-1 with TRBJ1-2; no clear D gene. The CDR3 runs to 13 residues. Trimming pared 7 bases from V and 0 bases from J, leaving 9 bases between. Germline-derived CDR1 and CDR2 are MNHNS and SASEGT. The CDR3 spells CASNHRANYGYTF. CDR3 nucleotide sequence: TGTGCCAGCAATCACAGAGCTAACTATGGCTACACCTTC.

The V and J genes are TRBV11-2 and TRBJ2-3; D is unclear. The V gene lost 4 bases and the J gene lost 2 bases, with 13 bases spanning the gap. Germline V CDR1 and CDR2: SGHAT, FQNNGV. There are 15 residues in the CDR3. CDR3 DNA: TGTGCCAGCAGCTCTAGGATTGGGCTCACAGATACGCAGTATTTT. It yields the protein CASSSRIGLTDTQYF.

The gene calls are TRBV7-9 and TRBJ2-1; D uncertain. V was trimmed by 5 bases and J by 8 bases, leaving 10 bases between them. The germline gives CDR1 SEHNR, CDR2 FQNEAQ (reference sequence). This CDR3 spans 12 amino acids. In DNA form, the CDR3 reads TGTGCCAGCAGCGCCGGATTAGATGAGCAGTTCTTC. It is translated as CASSAGLDEQFF. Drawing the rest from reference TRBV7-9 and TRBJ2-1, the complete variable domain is DTGVSQNPRHKITKRGQNVTFRCDPISEHNRLYWYRQTLGQGPEFLTYFQNEAQLEKSRLLSDRFSAERPKGSFSTLEIQRTEQGDSAMYLCASSAGLDEQFFGPGTRLTVL.